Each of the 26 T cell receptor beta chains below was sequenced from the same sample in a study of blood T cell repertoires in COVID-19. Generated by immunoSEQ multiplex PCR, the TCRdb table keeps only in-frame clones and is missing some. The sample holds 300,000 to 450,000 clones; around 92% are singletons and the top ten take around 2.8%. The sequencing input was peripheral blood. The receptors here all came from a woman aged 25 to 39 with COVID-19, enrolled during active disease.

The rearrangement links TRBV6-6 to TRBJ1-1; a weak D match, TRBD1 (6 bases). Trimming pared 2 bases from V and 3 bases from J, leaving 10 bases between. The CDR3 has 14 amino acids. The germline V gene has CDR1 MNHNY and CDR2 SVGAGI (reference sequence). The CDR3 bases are TGTGCCAGCAGTTACGGGCCAGGGGACACTGAAGCTTTCTTT. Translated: CASSYGPGDTEAFF.

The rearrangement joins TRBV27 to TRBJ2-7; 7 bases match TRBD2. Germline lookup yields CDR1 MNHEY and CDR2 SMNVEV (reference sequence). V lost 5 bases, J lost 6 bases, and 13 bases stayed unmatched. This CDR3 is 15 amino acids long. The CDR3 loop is CASSPRTGTTGEQYF. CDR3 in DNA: TGTGCCAGCAGTCCTCGCACCGGGACTACTGGCGAGCAGTACTTC.

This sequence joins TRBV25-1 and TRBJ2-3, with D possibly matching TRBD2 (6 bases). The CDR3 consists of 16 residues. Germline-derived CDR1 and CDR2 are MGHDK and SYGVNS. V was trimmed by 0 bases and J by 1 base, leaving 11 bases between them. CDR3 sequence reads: CASSEYERAGTDTQYF. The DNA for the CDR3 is TGTGCCAGCAGTGAATATGAGCGGGCCGGCACAGATACGCAGTATTTT.

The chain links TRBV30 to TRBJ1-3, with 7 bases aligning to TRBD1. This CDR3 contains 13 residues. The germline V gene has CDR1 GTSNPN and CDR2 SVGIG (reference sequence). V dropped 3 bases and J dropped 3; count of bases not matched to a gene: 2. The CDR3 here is CAWRTGLGNTIYF. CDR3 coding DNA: TGTGCCTGGAGGACAGGGCTTGGAAACACCATATATTTT.

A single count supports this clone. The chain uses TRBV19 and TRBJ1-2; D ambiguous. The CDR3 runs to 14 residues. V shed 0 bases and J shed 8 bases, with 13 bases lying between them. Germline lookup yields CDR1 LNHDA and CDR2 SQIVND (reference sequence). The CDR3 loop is CASSIDKRSGGYTF. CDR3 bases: TGTGCCAGTAGTATAGATAAAAGATCAGGCGGCTACACCTTC.

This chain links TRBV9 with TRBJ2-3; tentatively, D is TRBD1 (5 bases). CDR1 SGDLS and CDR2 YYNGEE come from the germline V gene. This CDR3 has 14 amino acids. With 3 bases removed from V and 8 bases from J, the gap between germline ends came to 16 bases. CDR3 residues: CASSGSLQAFTQYF. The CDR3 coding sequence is TGTGCCAGCAGCGGAAGCTTACAGGCATTTACGCAGTATTTT.

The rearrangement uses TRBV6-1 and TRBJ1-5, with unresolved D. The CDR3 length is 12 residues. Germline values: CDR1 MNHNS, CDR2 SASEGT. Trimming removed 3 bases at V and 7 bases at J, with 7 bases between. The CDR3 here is CASSDLRQPQHF. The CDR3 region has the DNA TGTGCCAGCAGTGATTTGAGGCAGCCCCAGCATTTT.

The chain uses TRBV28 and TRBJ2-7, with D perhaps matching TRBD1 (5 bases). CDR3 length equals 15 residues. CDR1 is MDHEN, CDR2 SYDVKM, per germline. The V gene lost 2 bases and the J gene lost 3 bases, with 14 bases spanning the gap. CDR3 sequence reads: CASSLLPQGFYEQYF. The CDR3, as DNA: TGTGCCAGCAGTTTACTTCCTCAGGGATTCTACGAGCAGTACTTC. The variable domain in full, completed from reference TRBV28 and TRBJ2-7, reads DVKVTQSSRYLVKRTGEKVFLECVQDMDHENMFWYRQDPGLGLRLIYFSYDVKMKEKGDIPEGYSVSREKKERFSLILESASTNQTSMYLCASSLLPQGFYEQYFGPGTRLTVT.

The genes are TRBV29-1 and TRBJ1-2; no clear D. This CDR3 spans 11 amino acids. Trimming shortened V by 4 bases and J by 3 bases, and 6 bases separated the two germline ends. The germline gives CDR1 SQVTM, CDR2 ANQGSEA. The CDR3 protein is CSVGQYYGYTF. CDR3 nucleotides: TGCAGCGTTGGACAATACTATGGCTACACCTTC.

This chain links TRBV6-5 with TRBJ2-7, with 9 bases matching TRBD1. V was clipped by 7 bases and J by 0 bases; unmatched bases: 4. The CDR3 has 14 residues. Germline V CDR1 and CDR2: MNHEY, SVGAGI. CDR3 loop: CASNRDRDSYEQYF. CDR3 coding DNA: TGTGCCAGCAATCGGGACAGGGACTCCTACGAGCAGTACTTC.

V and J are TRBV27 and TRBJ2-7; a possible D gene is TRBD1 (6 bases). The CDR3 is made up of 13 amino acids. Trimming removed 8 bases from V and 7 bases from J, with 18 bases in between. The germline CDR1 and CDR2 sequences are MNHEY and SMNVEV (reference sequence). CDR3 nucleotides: TGTGCCAGCCTTCATCCCAGGGGAAAGGAGCAGTACTTC. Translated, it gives CASLHPRGKEQYF.

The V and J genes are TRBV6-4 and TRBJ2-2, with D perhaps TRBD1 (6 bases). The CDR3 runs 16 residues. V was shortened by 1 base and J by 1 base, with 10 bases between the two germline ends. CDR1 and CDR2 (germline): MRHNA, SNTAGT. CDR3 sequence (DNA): TGTGCCAGCAGTGACTTTGGGGGCCAGAACACCGGGGAGCTGTTTTTT. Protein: CASSDFGGQNTGELFF.

CDR3 amino acids: CASRSGQGIYGYTF. For the CDR3, the DNA is TGTGCCAGCAGGAGCGGACAGGGCATCTATGGCTACACCTTC. The rearrangement links TRBV2 to TRBJ1-2; the match to TRBD1 covers 8 bases. Germline lookup yields CDR1 SNHLY and CDR2 FYNNEI. The CDR3 loop spans 14 amino acids. J was trimmed by 4 bases and V by 6 bases; bases with no gene match: 7.

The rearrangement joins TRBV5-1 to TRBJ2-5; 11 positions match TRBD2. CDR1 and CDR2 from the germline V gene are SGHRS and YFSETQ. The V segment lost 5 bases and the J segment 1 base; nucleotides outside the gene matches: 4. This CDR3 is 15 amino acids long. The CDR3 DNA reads TGCGCCAGCAGGAACGGACTAGCGGGCCAAGAGACCCAGTACTTC. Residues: CASRNGLAGQETQYF.

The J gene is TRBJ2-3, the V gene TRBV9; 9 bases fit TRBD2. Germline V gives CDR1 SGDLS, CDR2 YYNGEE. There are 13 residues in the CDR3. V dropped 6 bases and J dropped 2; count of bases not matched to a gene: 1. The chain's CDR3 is CASTSGNTDTQYF. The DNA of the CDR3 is TGTGCCAGCACTAGCGGGAACACAGATACGCAGTATTTT.

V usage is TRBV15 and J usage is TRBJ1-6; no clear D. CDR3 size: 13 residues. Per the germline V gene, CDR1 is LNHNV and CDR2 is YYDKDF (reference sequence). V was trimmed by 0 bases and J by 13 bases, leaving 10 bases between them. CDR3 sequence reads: CATSRDPVSPLHF. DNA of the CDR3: TGTGCCACCAGCAGAGATCCCGTTTCTCCCCTCCACTTT.

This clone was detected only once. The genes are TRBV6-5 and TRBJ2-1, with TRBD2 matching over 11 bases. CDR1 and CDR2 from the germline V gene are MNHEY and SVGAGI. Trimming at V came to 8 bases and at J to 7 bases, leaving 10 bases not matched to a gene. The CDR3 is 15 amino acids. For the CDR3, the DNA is TGTGCCAGCGGGCTGGGACTAGCGGCGATGAATGAGCAGTTCTTC. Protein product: CASGLGLAAMNEQFF.

DNA for the CDR3: TGTGCCAGCAGTCCCCGCCCGGGACAGGGCCGTTTTAGGGGGAATGAAAAACTGTTTTTT. Translating gives CASSPRPGQGRFRGNEKLFF. V gene TRBV27 combines with J gene TRBJ1-4; 9 bases map to TRBD1. After removal of 5 bases from V and 5 bases from J, the junction contained 21 bases not matched to a gene. CDR1 and CDR2 from the germline V gene are MNHEY and SMNVEV (reference sequence). The CDR3 is made up of 20 amino acids.

This CDR3 reads CASGTDRGGSPLHF. CDR3 DNA sequence: TGTGCTAGTGGCACCGACAGGGGAGGTTCACCCCTCCACTTT. The chain joins TRBV12-5 to TRBJ1-6; 8 positions agree with TRBD1. Germline V CDR1 and CDR2: LGHNT, FRNRAP. V was pared by 6 bases and J by 9 bases, with 7 bases of the junction left unmatched. This CDR3 has 14 residues.

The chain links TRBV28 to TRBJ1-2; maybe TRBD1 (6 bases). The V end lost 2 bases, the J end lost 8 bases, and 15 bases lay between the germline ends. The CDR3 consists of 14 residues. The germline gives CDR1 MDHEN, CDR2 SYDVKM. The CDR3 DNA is TGTGCCAGCAGTTTAATTCAGGGGAGTGAAGGCTACACCTTC. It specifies CASSLIQGSEGYTF.

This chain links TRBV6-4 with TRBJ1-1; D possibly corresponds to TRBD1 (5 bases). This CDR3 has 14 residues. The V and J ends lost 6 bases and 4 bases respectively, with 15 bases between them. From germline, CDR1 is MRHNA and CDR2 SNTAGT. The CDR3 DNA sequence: TGTGCCAGCAGGGCACAGGAGTGGGGCACTGAAGCTTTCTTT. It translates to CASRAQEWGTEAFF.

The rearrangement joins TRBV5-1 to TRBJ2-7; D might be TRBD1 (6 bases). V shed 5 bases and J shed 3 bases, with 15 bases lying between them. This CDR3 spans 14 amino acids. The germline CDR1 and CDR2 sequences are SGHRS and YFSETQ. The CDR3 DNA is TGCGCCAGCAGGATTTTAGACAGGATCTACGAGCAGTACGTC. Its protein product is CASRILDRIYEQYV.

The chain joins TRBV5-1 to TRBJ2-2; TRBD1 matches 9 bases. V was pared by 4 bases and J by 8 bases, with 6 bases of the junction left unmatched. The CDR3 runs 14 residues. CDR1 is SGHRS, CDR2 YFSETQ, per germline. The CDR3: CASSVDRGGGELFF. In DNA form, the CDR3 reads TGCGCCAGCAGCGTGGACAGGGGTGGAGGGGAGCTGTTTTTT. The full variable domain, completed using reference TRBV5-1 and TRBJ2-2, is KAGVTQTPRYLIKTRGQQVTLSCSPISGHRSVSWYQQTPGQGLQFLFEYFSETQRNKGNFPGRFSGRQFSNSRSEMNVSTLELGDSALYLCASSVDRGGGELFFGEGSRLTVL.

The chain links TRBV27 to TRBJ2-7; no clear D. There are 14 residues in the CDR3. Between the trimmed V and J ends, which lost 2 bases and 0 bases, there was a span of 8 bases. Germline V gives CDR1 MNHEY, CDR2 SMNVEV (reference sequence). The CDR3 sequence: CASSLRRSSYEQYF. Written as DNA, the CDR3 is TGTGCCAGCAGTTTACGTAGAAGCTCCTACGAGCAGTACTTC.

The CDR3 region has the DNA TGCAGCGCCCTCGGGACTACCGGGACCCAGTACTTC. Translating it yields CSALGTTGTQYF. V is TRBV29-1 and J is TRBJ2-5; 7 nucleotides align to TRBD2. This CDR3 is 12 amino acids long. Trimming took 7 bases from V and 7 from J; bases not matched to a gene: 9. The germline V gene has CDR1 SQVTM and CDR2 ANQGSEA.

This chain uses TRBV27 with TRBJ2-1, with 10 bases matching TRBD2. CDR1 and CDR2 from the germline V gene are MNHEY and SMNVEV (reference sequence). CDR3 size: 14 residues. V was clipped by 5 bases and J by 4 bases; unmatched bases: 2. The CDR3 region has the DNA TGTGCCAGCAGTGGTAGCGGGAGGTACAATGAGCAGTTCTTC. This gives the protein CASSGSGRYNEQFF.